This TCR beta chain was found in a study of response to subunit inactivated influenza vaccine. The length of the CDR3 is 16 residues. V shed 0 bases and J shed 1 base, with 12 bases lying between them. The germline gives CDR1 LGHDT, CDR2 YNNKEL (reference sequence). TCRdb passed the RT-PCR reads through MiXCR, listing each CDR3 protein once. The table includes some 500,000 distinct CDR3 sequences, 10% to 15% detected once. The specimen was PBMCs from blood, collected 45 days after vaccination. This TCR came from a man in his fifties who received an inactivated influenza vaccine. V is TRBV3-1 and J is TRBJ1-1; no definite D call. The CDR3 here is CASSQERVSGNTEAFF. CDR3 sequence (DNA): TGTGCCAGCAGCCAAGAGAGGGTTTCTGGGAACACTGAAGCTTTCTTT.